Below are 25 T cell receptor beta chains sequenced from a single sample in a study of blood T cell repertoires in COVID-19. Only in-frame clones appear in the TCRdb table, and some are missing; sequencing was by immunoSEQ multiplex PCR. The data hold 310,000 or so clones, with 85% to 90% observed a single time. Sequencing was performed on peripheral blood. The receptors were sampled from a man in his 70s with acute or convalescent COVID-19.

This chain connects TRBV6-2 or TRBV6-3 to TRBJ2-7; no firm D call. V lost 2 bases and J 1 base, leaving 9 bases between the germline ends. Germline values: CDR1 MNHEY, CDR2 SVGEGT. The CDR3 runs 14 residues. CDR3 nucleotides: TGTGCCAGCAGTTACGAGATATCATCCTACGAGCAGTACTTC. Translating it yields CASSYEISSYEQYF.

This clone was seen just once. The chain links TRBV30 to TRBJ1-6; D uncertain. CDR3 length: 18 amino acids. The V end lost 4 bases, the J end lost 0 bases, and 19 bases lay between the germline ends. Germline loops: CDR1 GTSNPN, CDR2 SVGIG (reference sequence). This CDR3 is CAWTAAGALSSYNSPLHF. The CDR3 region has the DNA TGTGCCTGGACCGCCGCGGGCGCGCTTAGCTCCTATAATTCACCCCTCCACTTT.

The chain is built from TRBV9 and TRBJ1-5, with no clear D. This CDR3 spans 14 amino acids. Germline V lookup: CDR1 SGDLS, CDR2 YYNGEE. Trimming left V 0 bases short and J 2 bases short, with 6 bases between. The CDR3 reads CASSVGVGNQPQHF. The CDR3 nucleotides read TGTGCCAGCAGCGTAGGTGTAGGCAATCAGCCCCAGCATTTT.

The chain uses TRBV25-1 and TRBJ2-1, with D tentatively TRBD1 (5 bases). Germline lookup yields CDR1 MGHDK and CDR2 SYGVNS. The CDR3 has 13 residues. Trimming stripped 7 bases from V and 4 bases from J, with 11 bases between. In nucleotides, the CDR3 is TGTGCCAGCAATCAGGGCTTTTACAATGAGCAGTTCTTC. This codes for CASNQGFYNEQFF. Combining the CDR3 with reference TRBV25-1 and TRBJ2-1 gives the whole variable domain EADIYQTPRYLVIGTGKKITLECSQTMGHDKMYWYQQDPGMELHLIHYSYGVNSTEKGDLSSESTVSRIRTEHFPLTLESARPSHTSQYLCASNQGFYNEQFFGPGTRLTVL.

This clone was seen more than once but under ten times. This rearrangement joins TRBV25-1 to TRBJ1-2; possible D gene TRBD1, 6 bases. The germline V gene encodes CDR1 MGHDK and CDR2 SYGVNS. Trimming stripped 3 bases from V and 4 bases from J, with 15 bases between. CDR3 length: 15 residues. In nucleotides, the CDR3 is TGTGCCAGCAGTGAGCCGGGGGGCGCATTCTATGGCTACACCTTC. Translated: CASSEPGGAFYGYTF.

V is TRBV28 and J is TRBJ2-1, with D perhaps matching TRBD2 (5 bases). V shed 6 bases and J shed 8 bases, with 20 bases lying between them. The CDR3 totals 15 residues. Germline CDR1 reads MDHEN; CDR2 reads SYDVKM. CDR3 sequence (DNA): TGTGCCAGCAGCCGACGGGGTCACGGCACCGATGAGCAGTTCTTC. This encodes CASSRRGHGTDEQFF.

The chain is built from TRBV6-6 and TRBJ1-1; possibly TRBD1 for D (5 bases). This CDR3 is 14 amino acids long. Trimming removed 0 bases from V and 10 bases from J, with 15 bases in between. In germline, CDR1 is MNHNY, CDR2 SVGAGI (reference sequence). CDR3 residues: CASSYSAGGVVAFF. The CDR3 DNA reads TGTGCCAGCAGTTACTCAGCCGGGGGGGTTGTAGCTTTCTTT.

The chain uses TRBV12-3 or TRBV12-4 and TRBJ2-2; weak D call: TRBD1 (5 bases). The CDR3 runs 13 residues. V dropped 7 bases and J dropped 4 bases, with 10 bases sitting between them. Here the CDR3 reads CASNPTVTGELFF. CDR3 bases: TGTGCCAGCAATCCGACAGTCACCGGGGAGCTGTTTTTT.

The CDR3 DNA sequence: TGTGCCAGCAGCTTCTACAGGGGATACGGGGCGACAGATACGCAGTATTTT. Residues: CASSFYRGYGATDTQYF. The chain links TRBV7-8 to TRBJ2-3; 7 bases map to TRBD1. Unmatched junction bases numbered 12, after V lost 3 bases and J lost 3 bases. The CDR3 has 17 residues. Germline V gene lookup returns CDR1 SGHVS and CDR2 FQNEAQ.

This chain uses TRBV7-2 with TRBJ2-7; a possible D gene is TRBD2 (5 bases). The germline V and J ends were trimmed by 5 bases and 3 bases, with 29 bases remaining between them. Per germline, CDR1 SGHTA and CDR2 FQGNSA. The CDR3 covers 19 residues. The DNA for the CDR3 is TGTGCCAGCAGCGTCTCCGTCGGGTTAGCGCGCCAACGGGACTACGAGCAGTACTTC. As protein: CASSVSVGLARQRDYEQYF.

This clone was observed once. The chain is built from TRBV6-5 and TRBJ1-2; maybe TRBD1 (5 bases). Germline V gene sequence: CDR1 MNHEY, CDR2 SVGAGI. The CDR3 spans 16 residues. V shed 4 bases and J shed 4 bases, with 19 bases lying between them. As DNA, the CDR3 is TGTGCCAGCAGTTCGGCGGGACCCCCTACTATCTATGGCTACACCTTC. Translating it yields CASSSAGPPTIYGYTF.

The chain links TRBV7-9 to TRBJ1-1, with 8 bases fitting TRBD1. Per the germline V gene, CDR1 is SEHNR and CDR2 is FQNEAQ (reference sequence). J lost 0 bases, V lost 4 bases, and 1 base had no gene match. The CDR3 has 14 residues. In DNA form, the CDR3 reads TGTGCCAGCAGCTGGACAGGGCTGAACACTGAAGCTTTCTTT. Protein product: CASSWTGLNTEAFF.

In nucleotides, the CDR3 is TGTGCCAGCAGCCCCCCAGGATTGAACACTGAAGCTTTCTTT. Amino acids: CASSPPGLNTEAFF. This sequence joins TRBV7-2 and TRBJ1-1; D ambiguous. This CDR3 comprises 14 residues. V was trimmed by 5 bases and J by 0 bases, leaving 10 bases between them. Germline loops: CDR1 SGHTA, CDR2 FQGNSA.

In its sample, this clone was seen once. The chain links TRBV5-1 to TRBJ2-5; TRBD2 might be the D (5 bases). The CDR3 is 17 residues long. V was cut by 0 bases and J by 5 bases, with 20 bases left in between. Per the germline V gene, CDR1 is SGHRS and CDR2 is YFSETQ. The CDR3 DNA reads TGCGCCAGCAGCTTGGCAGAAGTGGTGTACTCGGGGGAGACCCAGTACTTC. Residues: CASSLAEVVYSGETQYF.

This sequence joins TRBV28 and TRBJ2-1; D is perhaps TRBD1 (6 bases). The germline CDR1 and CDR2 sequences are MDHEN and SYDVKM. The CDR3 length is 13 residues. Trimming removed 6 bases at V and 7 bases at J, with 13 bases between. The CDR3 sequence: CASRLQGRNEQFF. Here the CDR3 DNA reads TGTGCCAGCAGATTACAGGGTAGGAATGAGCAGTTCTTC. The variable domain in full, completed from reference TRBV28 and TRBJ2-1, reads DVKVTQSSRYLVKRTGEKVFLECVQDMDHENMFWYRQDPGLGLRLIYFSYDVKMKEKGDIPEGYSVSREKKERFSLILESASTNQTSMYLCASRLQGRNEQFFGPGTRLTVL.

This clone was recorded once. The rearrangement links TRBV2 to TRBJ2-5, with 9 bases identical to TRBD1. Germline V gene sequence: CDR1 SNHLY, CDR2 FYNNEI. V dropped 3 bases and J dropped 4; count of bases not matched to a gene: 6. The CDR3 is 15 residues long. The DNA for the CDR3 is TGTGCCAGCAGTGAGGGGACAGGGTTTCTAGAGACCCAGTACTTC. Its protein product is CASSEGTGFLETQYF.

The V gene is TRBV10-1, the J gene TRBJ2-7, with TRBD1 as a possible D gene (6 bases). The V end lost 2 bases, the J end lost 0 bases, and 17 bases lay between the germline ends. CDR3 size: 17 residues. Germline values: CDR1 WNHNN, CDR2 SYGVQD (reference sequence). For the CDR3, the DNA is TGCGCCAGCAGTGAGGGGGGCCGGGGCCCGGCCTCCTACGAGCAGTACTTC. Its translation: CASSEGGRGPASYEQYF.

The V call is TRBV28, the J call TRBJ1-4; TRBD1 aligns across 8 bases. Germline values: CDR1 MDHEN, CDR2 SYDVKM. The J segment lost 8 bases and the V segment lost 6 bases, leaving 2 bases of the junction unmatched. The CDR3 has 12 amino acids. In DNA form, the CDR3 reads TGTGCCAGCAGGGACAGGGAAGAAAAACTGTTTTTT. Its protein is CASRDREEKLFF.

This clone was picked up a small number of times. The chain recombines TRBV11-2 with TRBJ2-5; 8 bases are shared with TRBD2. V lost 4 bases to trimming and J lost 2 bases; unmatched junction nucleotides: 3. Germline V gives CDR1 SGHAT, CDR2 FQNNGV. The CDR3 consists of 14 residues. The CDR3 sequence is CASSSRGRQETQYF. The CDR3 DNA reads TGTGCCAGCAGCTCCCGCGGGAGGCAAGAGACCCAGTACTTC.

The rearrangement joins TRBV6-2 or TRBV6-3 to TRBJ1-4; TRBD1 matches at 7 bases. J lost 10 bases, V lost 5 bases, and 10 bases had no gene match. Germline CDR1 and CDR2: MNHEY and SVGEGT. The CDR3 length is 14 residues. The CDR3 sequence: CASSLQTGSAKLFF. The CDR3 DNA sequence: TGTGCCAGCAGTCTCCAGACAGGGTCGGCAAAACTGTTTTTT.

This clone was observed a single time. The V call is TRBV7-9, the J call TRBJ1-2, with D possibly TRBD1 on 5 matching bases. Germline values: CDR1 SEHNR, CDR2 FQNEAQ (reference sequence). The V and J ends lost 5 bases and 4 bases respectively, with 20 bases between them. This CDR3 is built from 16 residues. The CDR3 DNA reads TGTGCCAGCAGCCCTGGAGGGACTCAGGGTCCCTATGGCTACACCTTC. Protein sequence: CASSPGGTQGPYGYTF.

V usage is TRBV6-1 and J usage is TRBJ1-5; 8 bases match TRBD1. Trimming cost V 4 bases and J 0 bases; bases outside gene matches: 5. The germline V gene has CDR1 MNHNS and CDR2 SASEGT. CDR3 length: 16 amino acids. CDR3 DNA sequence: TGTGCCAGCAGTGCCCGGACAGGGTATAGCAATCAGCCCCAGCATTTT. This gives the protein CASSARTGYSNQPQHF.

The chain employs TRBV28 and TRBJ1-6; tentative D call: TRBD1 (6 bases). V lost 6 bases, J lost 9 bases, and 15 bases lay in between. The germline V gene encodes CDR1 MDHEN and CDR2 SYDVKM. The CDR3 has 14 amino acids. The CDR3 DNA reads TGTGCCAGCAGCCGTACAGGGTGGAGTTCACCCCTCCACTTT. As protein: CASSRTGWSSPLHF.

The chain couples TRBV11-2 to TRBJ2-1; the D gene is possibly TRBD2 (5 bases). Germline V lookup: CDR1 SGHAT, CDR2 FQNNGV. This CDR3 contains 12 residues. V was clipped by 3 bases and J by 7 bases, with 7 bases between them. CDR3 loop: CASSFSGNEQFF. The CDR3 DNA follows: TGTGCCAGCAGCTTTTCGGGAAATGAGCAGTTCTTC.

The V call is TRBV5-1, the J call TRBJ2-1; D may be TRBD2 (6 bases). The CDR3 contains 15 residues. V lost 0 bases, J lost 4 bases, and 11 bases lay in between. Germline V gene sequence: CDR1 SGHRS, CDR2 YFSETQ. This chain's CDR3 is CASSLAASVYNEQFF. The CDR3, as DNA: TGCGCCAGCAGCTTGGCGGCTAGCGTATACAATGAGCAGTTCTTC. The whole variable domain, filled in from reference TRBV5-1 and TRBJ2-1, reads KAGVTQTPRYLIKTRGQQVTLSCSPISGHRSVSWYQQTPGQGLQFLFEYFSETQRNKGNFPGRFSGRQFSNSRSEMNVSTLELGDSALYLCASSLAASVYNEQFFGPGTRLTVL.